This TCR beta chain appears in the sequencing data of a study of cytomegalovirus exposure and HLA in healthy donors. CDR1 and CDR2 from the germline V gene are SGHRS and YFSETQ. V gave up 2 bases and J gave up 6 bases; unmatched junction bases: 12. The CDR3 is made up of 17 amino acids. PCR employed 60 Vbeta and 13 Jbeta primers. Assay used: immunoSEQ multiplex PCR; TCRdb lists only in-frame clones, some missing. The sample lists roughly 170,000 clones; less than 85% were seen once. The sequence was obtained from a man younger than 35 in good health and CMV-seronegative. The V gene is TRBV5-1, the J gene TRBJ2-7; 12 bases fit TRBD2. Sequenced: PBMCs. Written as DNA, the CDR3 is TGCGCCAGCAGCTTAAGTCTAGCGGGAGGGCCGGAAGGCGAGCAGTACTTC. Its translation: CASSLSLAGGPEGEQYF.